The rows below give T cell receptor beta chains drawn from one sample of a study of shared clonotypes between healthy human individuals. Profiled with immunoSEQ multiplex PCR; TCRdb holds only in-frame clones, not every one. The data contain roughly 2.2 million clones, about 90% of them singletons. The sequenced sample consisted of naive CD4+ T cells from PBMCs. The receptors here all came from a man between 18 and 29 years old in good health. Some clones in this sample may be carry-over from other donors' samples. Both conserved end residues are part of each CDR3. The D gene is left open where the match is weak. Clone size appears in some rows only: once, few, many, or a class for an expanded clone.

.	.	TRBV6-5	TRBJ2-7	13	TGTGCCAGCAGACTCCTACAGGGAAACGAGCAGTACTTC	CASRLLQGNEQYF
TRBD1	.	TRBV7-9	TRBJ1-1	15	TGTGCCAGCAGCTCACGACAGGGGCCGGAGACTGAAGCTTTCTTT	CASSSRQGPETEAFF
TRBD1	.	TRBV4-1	TRBJ2-7	14	TGCGCCAGCAGCCAACGGGACAGGGCCTACGAGCAGTACTTC	CASSQRDRAYEQYF
TRBD1	once	TRBV2	TRBJ1-2	15	TGTGCCAGCAGTTACCTGGCAGGGGGCCAGGATGGCTACACCTTC	CASSYLAGGQDGYTF
TRBD1	few	TRBV7-3	TRBJ1-1	15	TGTGCCAGCAGCTTAACCGGACAGGGGAACACTGAAGCTTTCTTT	CASSLTGQGNTEAFF
TRBD2	.	TRBV9	TRBJ2-3	17	TGTGCCAGCAGCCCGACGGGACTAGCGGGACGCGTAGATACGCAGTATTTT	CASSPTGLAGRVDTQYF
TRBD1	once	TRBV2	TRBJ1-5	15	TGTGCCAGCGAGGGCCGGACAGGTAGCAATCAGCCCCAGCATTTT	CASEGRTGSNQPQHF
.	.	TRBV9	TRBJ1-3	13	TGTGCCAGCAGCTGGAACTCTGGAAACACCATATATTTT	CASSWNSGNTIYF
.	.	TRBV28	TRBJ1-2	13	TGTGCCAGCAGTCCTGGTCGGTACTATGGCTACACCTTC	CASSPGRYYGYTF
.	.	TRBV6-4	TRBJ2-1	11	TGTGCCAGCGGCCTGGAGGGTGAGCAGTTCTTC	CASGLEGEQFF
.	.	TRBV18	TRBJ2-3	14	TGTGCCAGCTCGTGGGCAAGGGGCACAGATACGCAGTATTTT	CASSWARGTDTQYF
.	.	TRBV27	TRBJ2-6	17	TGTGCCAGCAGCCAGGCCATTGAACCCTCTGGGGCCAACGTCCTGACTTTC	CASSQAIEPSGANVLTF
.	few	TRBV10-1	TRBJ1-3	14	TGCGCCAGCAGTGTGACCTTCCGCGATTCTACCATATATTTT	CASSVTFRDSTIYF
.	once	TRBV7-2	TRBJ1-3	16	TGTGCCAGCAGCTTAGGAGCGGCAGCCTCTGGAAACACCATATATTTT	CASSLGAAASGNTIYF
TRBD2	.	TRBV5-4	TRBJ2-1	16	TGTGCCAGCAGCTTGGGGGGGACTAAGAGGATCAATGAGCAGTTCTTC	CASSLGGTKRINEQFF
TRBD2	.	TRBV6-5	TRBJ2-7	13	TGTGCCAGCAGAAGCGGGACCTCCTACGAGCAGTACTTC	CASRSGTSYEQYF
TRBD1	few	TRBV6-5	TRBJ1-2	15	TGTGCCAGCAGTTACGACAGGCGACAGGGGAATGGCTACACCTTC	CASSYDRRQGNGYTF
TRBD2	.	TRBV5-1	TRBJ2-1	18	TGCGCCAGCAGCTTCCCCCAAGCAGCGGGAGGACTCTACAATGAGCAGTTCTTC	CASSFPQAAGGLYNEQFF
.	once	TRBV5-6	TRBJ1-2	11	TGTGCCAGCAGCTCTGAATATGGCTACACCTTC	CASSSEYGYTF
TRBD1	.	TRBV15	TRBJ2-1	16	TGTGCCACCAGCAGAGTACAAGGGGGCGGAAACAATGAGCAGTTCTTC	CATSRVQGGGNNEQFF
.	.	TRBV4-1	TRBJ2-4	17	TGCGCCAGCAGCCAAGTTATCATAGGGTTAGCCAAAAACATTCAGTACTTC	CASSQVIIGLAKNIQYF
.	.	TRBV9	TRBJ2-3	15	TGTGCCAGCAGCGTAGCGGGCGGGACTACAGATACGCAGTATTTT	CASSVAGGTTDTQYF
.	.	TRBV7-3	TRBJ2-1	15	TGTGCCAGCAGCCCTGACCCACTCGCCTCTAATGAGCAGTTCTTC	CASSPDPLASNEQFF